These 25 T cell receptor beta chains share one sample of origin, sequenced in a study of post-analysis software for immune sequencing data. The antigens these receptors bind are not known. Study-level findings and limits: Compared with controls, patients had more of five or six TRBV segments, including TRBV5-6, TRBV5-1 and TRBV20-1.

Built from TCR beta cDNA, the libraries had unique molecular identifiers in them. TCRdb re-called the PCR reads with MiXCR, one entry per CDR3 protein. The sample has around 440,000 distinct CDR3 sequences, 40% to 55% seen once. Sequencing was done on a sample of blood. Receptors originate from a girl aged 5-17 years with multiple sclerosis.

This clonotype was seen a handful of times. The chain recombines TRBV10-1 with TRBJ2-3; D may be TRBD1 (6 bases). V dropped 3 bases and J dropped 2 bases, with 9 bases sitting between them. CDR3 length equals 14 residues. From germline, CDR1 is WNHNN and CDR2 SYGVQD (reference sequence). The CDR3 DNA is TGCGCCAGCAGTGATCAGGGGAACACAGATACGCAGTATTTT. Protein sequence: CASSDQGNTDTQYF.

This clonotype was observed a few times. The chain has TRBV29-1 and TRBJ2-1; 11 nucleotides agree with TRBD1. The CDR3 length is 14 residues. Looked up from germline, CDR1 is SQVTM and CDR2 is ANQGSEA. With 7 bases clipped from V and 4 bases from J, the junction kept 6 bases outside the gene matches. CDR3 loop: CSGGGTGGYNEQFF. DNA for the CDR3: TGCAGCGGTGGGGGGACAGGGGGATACAATGAGCAGTTCTTC.

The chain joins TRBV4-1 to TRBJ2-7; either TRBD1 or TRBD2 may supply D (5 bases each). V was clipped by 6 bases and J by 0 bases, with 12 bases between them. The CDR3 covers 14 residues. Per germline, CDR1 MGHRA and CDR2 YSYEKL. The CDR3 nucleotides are TGCGCCAGCAGGGTCTATGGGGGCTCCTACGAGCAGTACTTC. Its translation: CASRVYGGSYEQYF.

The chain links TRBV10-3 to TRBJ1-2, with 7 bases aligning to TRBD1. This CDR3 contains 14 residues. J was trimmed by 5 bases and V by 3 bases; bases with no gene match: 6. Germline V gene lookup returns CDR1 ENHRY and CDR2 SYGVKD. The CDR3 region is CAISDEQGTYGYTF. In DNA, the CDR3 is TGTGCCATCAGTGATGAACAGGGGACTTATGGCTACACCTTC.

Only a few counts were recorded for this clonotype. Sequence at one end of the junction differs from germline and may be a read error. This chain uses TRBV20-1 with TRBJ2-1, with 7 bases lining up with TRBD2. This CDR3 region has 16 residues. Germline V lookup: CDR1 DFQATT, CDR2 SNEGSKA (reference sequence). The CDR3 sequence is CSDRLGASGVTGEQFF. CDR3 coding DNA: TGCAGTGATAGATTAGGGGCTAGCGGAGTGACGGGTGAGCAGTTCTTC.

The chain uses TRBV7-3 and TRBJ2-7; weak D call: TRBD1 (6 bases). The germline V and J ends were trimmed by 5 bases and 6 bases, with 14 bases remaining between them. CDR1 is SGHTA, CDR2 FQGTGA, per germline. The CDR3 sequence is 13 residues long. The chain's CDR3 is CASSMSQGSEQYF. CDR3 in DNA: TGTGCCAGCAGCATGTCACAGGGCTCCGAGCAGTACTTC.

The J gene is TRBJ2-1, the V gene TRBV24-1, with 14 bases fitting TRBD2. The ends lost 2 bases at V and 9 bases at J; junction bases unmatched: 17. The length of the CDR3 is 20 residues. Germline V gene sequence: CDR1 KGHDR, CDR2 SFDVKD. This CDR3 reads CATSDSGAGPGLAGVGEQFF. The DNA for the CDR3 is TGTGCCACCAGTGATTCGGGCGCAGGACCGGGACTAGCGGGGGTAGGTGAGCAGTTCTTC.

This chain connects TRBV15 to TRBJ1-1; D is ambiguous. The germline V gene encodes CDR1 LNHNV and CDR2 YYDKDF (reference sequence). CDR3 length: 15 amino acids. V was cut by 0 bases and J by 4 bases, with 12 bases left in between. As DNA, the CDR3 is TGTGCCACCAGCAGAGATCAAAAGGGAGGCACTGAAGCTTTCTTT. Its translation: CATSRDQKGGTEAFF.

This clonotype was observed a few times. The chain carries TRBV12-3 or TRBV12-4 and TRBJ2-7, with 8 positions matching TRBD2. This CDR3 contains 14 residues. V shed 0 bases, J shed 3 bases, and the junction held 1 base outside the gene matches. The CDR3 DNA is TGTGCCAGCAGTTTAGCAGCGGGGGTCTACGAGCAGTACTTC. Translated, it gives CASSLAAGVYEQYF.

CDR3 amino acids: CASSTGRNSYEQYF. In nucleotides, the CDR3 is TGTGCCAGCAGCACTGGACGGAATTCCTACGAGCAGTACTTC. The chain joins TRBV7-9 to TRBJ2-7; no clear D gene. The V and J ends lost 5 bases and 1 base respectively, with 12 bases between them. This CDR3 region has 14 residues. CDR1 is SEHNR and CDR2 is FQNEAQ in the germline V gene (reference sequence). The variable domain in full, with the rest retrieved from reference TRBV7-9 and TRBJ2-7, is DTGVSQNPRHKITKRGQNVTFRCDPISEHNRLYWYRQTLGQGPEFLTYFQNEAQLEKSRLLSDRFSAERPKGSFSTLEIQRTEQGDSAMYLCASSTGRNSYEQYFGPGTRLTVT.

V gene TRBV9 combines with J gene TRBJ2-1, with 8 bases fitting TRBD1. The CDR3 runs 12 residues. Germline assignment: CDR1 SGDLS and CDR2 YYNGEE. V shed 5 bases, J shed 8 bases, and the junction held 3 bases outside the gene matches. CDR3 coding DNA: TGTGCCAGCAGTGCACAGGGGGATGAGCAGTTCTTC. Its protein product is CASSAQGDEQFF. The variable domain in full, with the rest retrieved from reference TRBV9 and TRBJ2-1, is DSGVTQTPKHLITATGQRVTLRCSPRSGDLSVYWYQQSLDQGLQFLIQYYNGEERAKGNILERFSAQQFPDLHSELNLSSLELGDSALYFCASSAQGDEQFFGPGTRLTVL.

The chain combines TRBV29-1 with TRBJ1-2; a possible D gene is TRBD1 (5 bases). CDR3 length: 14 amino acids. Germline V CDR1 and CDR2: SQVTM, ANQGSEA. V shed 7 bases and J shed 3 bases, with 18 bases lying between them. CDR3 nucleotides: TGCAGCGCCGAAACGACGGGGGTAGACTATGGCTACACCTTC. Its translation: CSAETTGVDYGYTF.

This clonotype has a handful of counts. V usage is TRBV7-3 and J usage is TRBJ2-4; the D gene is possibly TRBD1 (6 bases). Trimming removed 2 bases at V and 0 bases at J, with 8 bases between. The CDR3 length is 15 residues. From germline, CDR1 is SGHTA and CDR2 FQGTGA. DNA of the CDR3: TGTGCCAGCAGCTTAGGACAGCTAGCCAAAAACATTCAGTACTTC. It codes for CASSLGQLAKNIQYF.

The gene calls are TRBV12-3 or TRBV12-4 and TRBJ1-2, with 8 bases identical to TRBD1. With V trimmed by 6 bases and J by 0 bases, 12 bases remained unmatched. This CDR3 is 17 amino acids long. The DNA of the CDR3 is TGTGCCAGCAGGCAGACAGGGGCGCTACACTCTAACTATGGCTACACCTTC. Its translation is CASRQTGALHSNYGYTF.

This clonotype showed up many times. CDR3 region: CASSLEGANEQFF. In nucleotides, the CDR3 is TGTGCCAGCAGCTTAGAGGGGGCAAATGAGCAGTTCTTC. The J gene is TRBJ2-1, the V gene TRBV7-2; 7 positions agree with TRBD1. This CDR3 comprises 13 residues. The germline CDR1 and CDR2 sequences are SGHTA and FQGNSA. J lost 7 bases, V lost 1 base, and 1 base had no gene match.

The CDR3 reads CASSKGQNGETQYF. In DNA, the CDR3 is TGTGCCAGCAGCAAGGGACAGAACGGGGAGACCCAGTACTTC. The rearrangement joins TRBV21-1 to TRBJ2-5; TRBD1, the table's D call, was not compared with the DNA. TRBV21-1 is given as a pseudogene. CDR3 length equals 14 residues.

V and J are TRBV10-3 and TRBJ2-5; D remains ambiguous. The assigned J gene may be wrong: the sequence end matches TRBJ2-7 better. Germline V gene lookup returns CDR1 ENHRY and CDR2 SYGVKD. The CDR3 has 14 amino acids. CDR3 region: CAISEDGLGYEQYF. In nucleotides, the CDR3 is TGTGCCATCAGTGAGGATGGGCTGGGCTACGAGCAGTACTTC.

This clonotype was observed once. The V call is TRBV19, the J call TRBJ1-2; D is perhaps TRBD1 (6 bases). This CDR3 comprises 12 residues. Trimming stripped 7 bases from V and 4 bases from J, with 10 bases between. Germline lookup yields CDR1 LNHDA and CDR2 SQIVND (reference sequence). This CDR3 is CASKDRPYGYTF. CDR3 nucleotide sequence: TGTGCCAGTAAAGACAGGCCCTATGGCTACACCTTC.

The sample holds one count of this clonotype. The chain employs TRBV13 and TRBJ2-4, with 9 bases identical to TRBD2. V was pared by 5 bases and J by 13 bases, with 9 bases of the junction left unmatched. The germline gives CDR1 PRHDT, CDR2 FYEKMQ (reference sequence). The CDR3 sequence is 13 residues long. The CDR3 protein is CASSPSTSGEQYF. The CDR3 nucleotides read TGTGCCAGCAGCCCATCGACTAGCGGTGAGCAGTACTTC. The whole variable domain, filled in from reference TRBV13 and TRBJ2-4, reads AAGVIQSPRHLIKEKRETATLKCYPIPRHDTVYWYQQGPGQDPQFLISFYEKMQSDKGSIPDRFSAQQFSDYHSELNMSSLELGDSALYFCASSPSTSGEQYFGAGTRLSVL.

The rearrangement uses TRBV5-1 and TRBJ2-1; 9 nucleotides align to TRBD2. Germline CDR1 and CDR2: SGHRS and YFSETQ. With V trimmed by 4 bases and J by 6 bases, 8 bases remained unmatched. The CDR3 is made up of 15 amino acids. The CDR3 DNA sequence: TGCGCCAGCAGCGGCGGACTAGCGTGGTCCAATGAGCAGTTCTTC. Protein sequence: CASSGGLAWSNEQFF.

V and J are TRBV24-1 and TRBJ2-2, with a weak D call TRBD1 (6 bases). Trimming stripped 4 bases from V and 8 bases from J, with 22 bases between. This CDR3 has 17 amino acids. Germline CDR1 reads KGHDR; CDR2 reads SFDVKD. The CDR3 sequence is CATSELDRESAGGELFF. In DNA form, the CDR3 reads TGTGCCACCAGTGAACTGGACAGAGAATCAGCTGGGGGGGAGCTGTTTTTT.

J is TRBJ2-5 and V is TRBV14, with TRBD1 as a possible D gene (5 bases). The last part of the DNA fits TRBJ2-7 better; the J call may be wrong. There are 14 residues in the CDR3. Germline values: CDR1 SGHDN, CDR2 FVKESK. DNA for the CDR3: TGTGCCAGCAGCCAAGACAGGGCGCATTACGAGCAGTACTTC. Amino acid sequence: CASSQDRAHYEQYF.

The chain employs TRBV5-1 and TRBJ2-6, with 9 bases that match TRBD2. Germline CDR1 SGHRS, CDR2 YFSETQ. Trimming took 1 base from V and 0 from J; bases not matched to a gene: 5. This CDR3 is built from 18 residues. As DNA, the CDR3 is TGCGCCAGCAGCTTGAATCTAGCGGGACCCTCTGGGGCCAACGTCCTGACTTTC. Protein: CASSLNLAGPSGANVLTF.

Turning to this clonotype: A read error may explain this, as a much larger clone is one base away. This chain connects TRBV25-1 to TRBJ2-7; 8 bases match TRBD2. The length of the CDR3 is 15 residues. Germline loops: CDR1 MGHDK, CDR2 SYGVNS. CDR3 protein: CASRAAGGGSYEQDF. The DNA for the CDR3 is TGTGCCAGCAGGGCTGCGGGAGGAGGGTCCTACGAGCAGGACTTC.

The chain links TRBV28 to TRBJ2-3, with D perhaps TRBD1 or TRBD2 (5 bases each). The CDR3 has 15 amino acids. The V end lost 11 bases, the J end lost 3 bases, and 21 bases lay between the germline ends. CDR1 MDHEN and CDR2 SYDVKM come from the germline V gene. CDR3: CAAKTGRMETDTQYF. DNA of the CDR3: TGTGCCGCTAAGACGGGACGCATGGAGACAGATACGCAGTATTTT. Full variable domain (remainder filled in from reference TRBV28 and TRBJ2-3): DVKVTQSSRYLVKRTGEKVFLECVQDMDHENMFWYRQDPGLGLRLIYFSYDVKMKEKGDIPEGYSVSREKKERFSLILESASTNQTSMYLCAAKTGRMETDTQYFGPGTRLTVL.